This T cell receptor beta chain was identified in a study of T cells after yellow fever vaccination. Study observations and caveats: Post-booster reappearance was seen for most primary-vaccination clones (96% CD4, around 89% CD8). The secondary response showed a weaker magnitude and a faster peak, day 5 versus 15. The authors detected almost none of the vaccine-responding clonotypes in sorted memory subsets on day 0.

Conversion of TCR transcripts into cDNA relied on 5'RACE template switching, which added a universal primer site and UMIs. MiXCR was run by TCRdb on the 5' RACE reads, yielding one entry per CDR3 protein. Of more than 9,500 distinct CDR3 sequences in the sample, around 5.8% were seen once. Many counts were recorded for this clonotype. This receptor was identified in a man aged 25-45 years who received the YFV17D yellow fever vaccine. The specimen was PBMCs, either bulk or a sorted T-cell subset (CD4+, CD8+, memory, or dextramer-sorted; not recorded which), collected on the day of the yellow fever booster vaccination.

The CDR3 DNA reads as TGTGCCAGCAGTTACCGGGTCCATGCAGACGAGCAGTACTTC. Its translation: CASSYRVHADEQYF. V usage is TRBV6-5 and J usage is TRBJ2-7; D is unresolved. V lost 2 bases, J lost 5 bases, and 13 bases lay in between. Germline CDR1 and CDR2: MNHEY and SVGAGI. The CDR3 runs 14 residues.